This T cell receptor beta chain was identified during a study of T cell responses to AZD1222 COVID-19 vaccine. General study findings and limits: No day 14 peak samples; only post-peak repertoires were characterized. Clonal diversity may have been underestimated, and the donors were mostly white British, with more females than males. Reports say nearly half of spike-specific TCRs go after unmutated variant regions.

Sequencing was performed with immunoSEQ multiplex PCR; in TCRdb, only in-frame clones are kept and a portion is missing. The sample records some 99,000 clones, roughly 90% being singletons. Second-dose intervals of approximately 4 or approximately 12 weeks were pooled. With respect to this clone: Antigen: not known.

This CDR3 region has 15 residues. V shed 4 bases and J 5 bases; nucleotides not matched to a gene: 7. In germline, CDR1 is SGHNT, CDR2 YYREEE (reference sequence). V and J are TRBV5-4 and TRBJ2-7; 12 bases fit TRBD2. This TCR was sampled from an adult who received the AZD1222 COVID-19 vaccine. The input for sequencing was peripheral blood, taken 28 days after the second AZD1222 dose. The CDR3: CASSTASGRVHEQYF. CDR3 in DNA: TGTGCCAGCAGCACCGCTAGCGGGAGGGTCCACGAGCAGTACTTC. The full variable domain, in which reference TRBV5-4 and TRBJ2-7 provide the parts outside the CDR3, is ETGVTQSPTHLIKTRGQQVTLRCSSQSGHNTVSWYQQALGQGPQFIFQYYREEENGRGNFPPRFSGLQFPNYSSELNVNALELDDSALYLCASSTASGRVHEQYFGPGTRLTVT.